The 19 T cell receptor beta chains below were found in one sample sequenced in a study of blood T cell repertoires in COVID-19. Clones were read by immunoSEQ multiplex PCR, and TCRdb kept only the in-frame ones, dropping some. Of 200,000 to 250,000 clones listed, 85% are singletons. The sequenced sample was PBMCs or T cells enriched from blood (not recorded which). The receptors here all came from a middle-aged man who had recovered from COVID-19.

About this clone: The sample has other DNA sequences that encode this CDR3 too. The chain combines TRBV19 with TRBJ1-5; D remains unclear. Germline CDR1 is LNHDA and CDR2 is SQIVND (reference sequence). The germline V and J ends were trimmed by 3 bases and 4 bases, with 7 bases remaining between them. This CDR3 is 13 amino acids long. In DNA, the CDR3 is TGTGCCAGTAGTATCGGAGGGAATCAGCCCCAGCATTTT. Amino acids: CASSIGGNQPQHF.

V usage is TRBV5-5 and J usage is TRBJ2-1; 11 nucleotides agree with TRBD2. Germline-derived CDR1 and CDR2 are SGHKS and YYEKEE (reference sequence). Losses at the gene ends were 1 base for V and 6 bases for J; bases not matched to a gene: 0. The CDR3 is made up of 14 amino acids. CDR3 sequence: CASSLTSGSNEQFF. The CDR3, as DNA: TGTGCCAGCAGCTTGACTAGCGGGAGCAATGAGCAGTTCTTC. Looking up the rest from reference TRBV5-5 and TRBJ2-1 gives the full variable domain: DAGVTQSPTHLIKTRGQQVTLRCSPISGHKSVSWYQQVLGQGPQFIFQYYEKEERGRGNFPDRFSARQFPNYSSELNVNALLLGDSALYLCASSLTSGSNEQFFGPGTRLTVL.

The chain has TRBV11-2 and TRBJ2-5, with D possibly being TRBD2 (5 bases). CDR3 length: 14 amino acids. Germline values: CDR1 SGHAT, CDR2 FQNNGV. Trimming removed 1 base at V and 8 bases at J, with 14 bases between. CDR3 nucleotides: TGTGCCAGCAGCTTAGTTCAGCTCCGGGGAACCCAGTACTTC. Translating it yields CASSLVQLRGTQYF.

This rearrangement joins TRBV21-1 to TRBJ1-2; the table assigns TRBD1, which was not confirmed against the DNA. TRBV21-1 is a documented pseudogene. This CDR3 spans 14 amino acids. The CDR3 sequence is CASSKDGQGAHDTF. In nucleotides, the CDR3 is TGTGCCAGCAGCAAAGATGGTCAGGGTGCCCATGACACCTTC.

The CDR3 protein is CASSPSQGNNEQYF. The CDR3, as DNA: TGTGCCAGTAGTCCGTCGCAGGGGAATAACGAGCAGTACTTC. The V gene is TRBV19, the J gene TRBJ2-7, with D maybe TRBD1 (6 bases). Germline V gene lookup returns CDR1 LNHDA and CDR2 SQIVND (reference sequence). Trimming shortened V by 5 bases and J by 5 bases, and 16 bases separated the two germline ends. The CDR3 runs 14 residues.

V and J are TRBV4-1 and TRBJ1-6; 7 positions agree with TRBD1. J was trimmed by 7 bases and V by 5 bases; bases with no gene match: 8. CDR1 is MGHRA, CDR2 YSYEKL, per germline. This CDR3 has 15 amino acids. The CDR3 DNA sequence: TGCGCCAGCAGCGAAACAGGGGTAGTAAATTCACCCCTCCACTTT. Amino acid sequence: CASSETGVVNSPLHF.

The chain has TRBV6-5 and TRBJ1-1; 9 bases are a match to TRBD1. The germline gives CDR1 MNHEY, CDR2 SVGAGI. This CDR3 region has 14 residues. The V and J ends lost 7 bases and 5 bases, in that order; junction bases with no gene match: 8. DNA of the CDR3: TGTGCCAGCACCAGGGACAGGGTTAGTACTGAAGCTTTCTTT. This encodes CASTRDRVSTEAFF.

DNA for the CDR3: TGCGCCAGCAGCCAAGTTTGGGACTCGCCTGGAAACACCATATATTTT. Its protein product is CASSQVWDSPGNTIYF. This chain connects TRBV4-1 to TRBJ1-3; D perhaps matches TRBD1 (5 bases). The CDR3 has 16 residues. Deletions cut 1 base from V and 2 bases from J, with 12 bases between. Germline V CDR1 and CDR2: MGHRA, YSYEKL.

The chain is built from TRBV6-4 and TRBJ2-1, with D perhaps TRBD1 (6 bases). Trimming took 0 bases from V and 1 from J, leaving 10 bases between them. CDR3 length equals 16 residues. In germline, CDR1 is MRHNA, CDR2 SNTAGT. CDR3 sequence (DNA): TGTGCCAGCAGTGACTCTTTCAGGGGTTCCTACAATGAGCAGTTCTTC. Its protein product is CASSDSFRGSYNEQFF.

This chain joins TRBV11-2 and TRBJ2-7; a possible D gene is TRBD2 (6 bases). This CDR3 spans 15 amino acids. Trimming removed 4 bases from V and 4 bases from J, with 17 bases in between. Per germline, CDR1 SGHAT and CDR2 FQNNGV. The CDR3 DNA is TGTGCCAGCAGCTCCTATAGCGGAACGCCTTACGAGCAGTACTTC. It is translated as CASSSYSGTPYEQYF. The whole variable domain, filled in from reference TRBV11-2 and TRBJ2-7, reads EAGVAQSPRYKIIEKRQSVAFWCNPISGHATLYWYQQILGQGPKLLIQFQNNGVVDDSQLPKDRFSAERLKGVDSTLKIQPAKLEDSAVYLCASSSYSGTPYEQYFGPGTRLTVT.

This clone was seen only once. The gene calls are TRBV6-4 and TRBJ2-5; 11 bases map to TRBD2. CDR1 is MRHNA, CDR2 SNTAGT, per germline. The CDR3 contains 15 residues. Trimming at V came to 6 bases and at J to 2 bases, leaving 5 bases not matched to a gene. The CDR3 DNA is TGTGCCAGCAGCAAACTAGCGGGAGAGCAAGAGACCCAGTACTTC. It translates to CASSKLAGEQETQYF.

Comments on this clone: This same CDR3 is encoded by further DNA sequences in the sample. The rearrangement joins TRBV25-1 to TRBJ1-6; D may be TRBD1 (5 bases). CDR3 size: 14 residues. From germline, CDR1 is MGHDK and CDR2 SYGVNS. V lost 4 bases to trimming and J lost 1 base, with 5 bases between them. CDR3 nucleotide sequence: TGTGCCAGCAGTGCAGGGTCCTATAATTCACCCCTCCACTTT. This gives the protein CASSAGSYNSPLHF.

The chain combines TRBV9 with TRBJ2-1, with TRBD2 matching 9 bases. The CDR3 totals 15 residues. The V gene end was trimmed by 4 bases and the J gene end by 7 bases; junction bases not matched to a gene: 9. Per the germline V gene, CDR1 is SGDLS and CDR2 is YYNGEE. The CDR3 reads CASSSSSGIKNEQFF. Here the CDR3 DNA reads TGTGCCAGCAGCTCCTCTAGCGGGATTAAAAATGAGCAGTTCTTC.

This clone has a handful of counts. The CDR3 is CASSVSRGSGGPQNEQYF. CDR3 DNA: TGTGCCAGTAGTGTCTCTCGGGGGTCGGGAGGGCCCCAGAACGAGCAGTACTTC. V usage is TRBV19 and J usage is TRBJ2-7; TRBD2 aligns across 8 bases. Germline V gene lookup returns CDR1 LNHDA and CDR2 SQIVND (reference sequence). Trimming removed 5 bases from V and 5 bases from J; junction bases left unmatched: 20. The CDR3 has 18 amino acids.

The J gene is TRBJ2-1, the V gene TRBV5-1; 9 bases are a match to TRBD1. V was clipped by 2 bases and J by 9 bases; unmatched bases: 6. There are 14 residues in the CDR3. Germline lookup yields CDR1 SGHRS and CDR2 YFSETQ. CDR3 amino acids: CASSFTQTGGEQFF. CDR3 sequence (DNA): TGCGCCAGCAGCTTCACCCAGACAGGGGGTGAGCAGTTCTTC.

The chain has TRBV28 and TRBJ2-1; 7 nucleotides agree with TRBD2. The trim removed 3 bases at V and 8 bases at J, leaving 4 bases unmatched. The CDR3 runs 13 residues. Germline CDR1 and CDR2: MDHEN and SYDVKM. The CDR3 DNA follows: TGTGCCAGCAGTTTGGCGGGAGAGGATGAGCAGTTCTTC. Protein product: CASSLAGEDEQFF. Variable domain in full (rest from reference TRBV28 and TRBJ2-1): DVKVTQSSRYLVKRTGEKVFLECVQDMDHENMFWYRQDPGLGLRLIYFSYDVKMKEKGDIPEGYSVSREKKERFSLILESASTNQTSMYLCASSLAGEDEQFFGPGTRLTVL.

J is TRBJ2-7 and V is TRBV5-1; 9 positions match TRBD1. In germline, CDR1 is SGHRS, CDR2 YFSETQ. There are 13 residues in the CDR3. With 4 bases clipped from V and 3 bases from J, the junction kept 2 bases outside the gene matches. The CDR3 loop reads CASSRDRDYEQYF. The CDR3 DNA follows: TGCGCCAGCAGCCGGGACAGGGACTACGAGCAGTACTTC.

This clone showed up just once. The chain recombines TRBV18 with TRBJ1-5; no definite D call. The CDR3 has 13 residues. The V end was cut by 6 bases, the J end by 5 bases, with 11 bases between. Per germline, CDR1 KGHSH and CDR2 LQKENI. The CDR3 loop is CASSSQSDQPQHF. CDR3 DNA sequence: TGTGCCAGCTCGTCCCAGTCCGATCAGCCCCAGCATTTT. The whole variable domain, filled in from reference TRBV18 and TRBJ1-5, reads NAGVMQNPRHLVRRRGQEARLRCSPMKGHSHVYWYRQLPEEGLKFMVYLQKENIIDESGMPKERFSAEFPKEGPSILRIQQVVRGDSAAYFCASSSQSDQPQHFGDGTRLSIL.

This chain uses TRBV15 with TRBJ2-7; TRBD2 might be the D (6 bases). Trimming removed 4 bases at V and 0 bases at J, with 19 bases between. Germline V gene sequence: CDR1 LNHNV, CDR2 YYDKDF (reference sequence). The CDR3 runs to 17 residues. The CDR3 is CATSKNEGTPDSYEQYF. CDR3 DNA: TGTGCCACCAGCAAAAACGAGGGGACTCCAGACTCCTACGAGCAGTACTTC.